A single sample gave rise to the 6 T cell receptor beta chains below, sequenced in a study of blood T cell repertoires in COVID-19. Only in-frame clones appear in the TCRdb table, and some are missing; sequencing was by immunoSEQ multiplex PCR. This table holds approximately 200,000 clones, about 80% found once. The source material was PBMCs or T cells enriched from blood (not recorded which). Receptors were obtained from a woman aged 40 to 50 with acute COVID-19.

The rearrangement uses TRBV7-3 and TRBJ2-1, with 10 bases lining up with TRBD2. The CDR3 is 15 amino acids. Germline V lookup: CDR1 SGHTA, CDR2 FQGTGA. The junction had 3 bases not matched to a gene; V was cut back by 3 bases and J by 4 bases. The CDR3 region has the DNA TGTGCCAGCAGCTTTGGGACTAGCGATTACAATGAGCAGTTCTTC. Amino acids: CASSFGTSDYNEQFF.

The chain employs TRBV6-5 and TRBJ2-7, with TRBD1 matching 8 bases. With 7 bases clipped from V and 3 bases from J, the junction kept 8 bases outside the gene matches. Looked up from germline, CDR1 is MNHEY and CDR2 is SVGAGI. The CDR3 extends over 14 amino acids. The CDR3 bases are TGTGCCAGCACCCCCGGGACAGGACACTACGAGCAGTACTTC. This codes for CASTPGTGHYEQYF.

Points on this clone: The identical CDR3 is also encoded by other nucleotide sequences in the sample. V is TRBV4-3 and J is TRBJ1-2; 7 bases agree with TRBD1. The CDR3 totals 16 residues. Germline V CDR1 and CDR2: LGHNA, YSLEER. Unmatched junction bases numbered 13, after V lost 4 bases and J lost 5 bases. CDR3 region: CASSRDFGTAPYGYTF. CDR3 sequence (DNA): TGCGCCAGCAGCCGCGATTTCGGGACAGCCCCTTATGGCTACACCTTC.

The J gene is TRBJ1-1, the V gene TRBV29-1; 9 bases match TRBD1. The CDR3 covers 13 residues. Germline V gives CDR1 SQVTM, CDR2 ANQGSEA. Unmatched junction bases numbered 5, after V lost 6 bases and J lost 3 bases. The CDR3 loop reads CSVGTGQDTEAFF. In DNA, the CDR3 is TGCAGCGTGGGGACAGGGCAGGACACTGAAGCTTTCTTT. The full variable domain, with the rest looked up from reference TRBV29-1 and TRBJ1-1, is SAVISQKPSRDICQRGTSLTIQCQVDSQVTMMFWYRQQPGQSLTLIATANQGSEATYESGFVIDKFPISRPNLTFSTLTVSNMSPEDSSIYLCSVGTGQDTEAFFGQGTRLTVV.

This clone was detected only a few times. The V call is TRBV29-1, the J call TRBJ2-7, with 7 bases aligning to TRBD1. The CDR3 consists of 12 residues. Germline lookup yields CDR1 SQVTM and CDR2 ANQGSEA. V shed 6 bases and J 0 bases; nucleotides not matched to a gene: 2. The CDR3 DNA follows: TGCAGCGTGACAGGGTCCTCCTACGAGCAGTACTTC. Translating it yields CSVTGSSYEQYF.

This clone was found once. The rearrangement links TRBV3-1 (or the pseudogene TRBV3-2) to TRBJ2-2; 8 positions agree with TRBD2. From germline, CDR1 is LGHDT and CDR2 YNNKEL (reference sequence). V was pared by 3 bases and J by 4 bases, with 4 bases of the junction left unmatched. This CDR3 has 15 amino acids. The DNA for the CDR3 is TGTGCCAGCAGCCACGGGACTAGACCCACCGGGGAGCTGTTTTTT. This encodes CASSHGTRPTGELFF.